This T cell receptor beta chain emerged from a study of OX40 agonist ivuxolimab in advanced cancers. Using immunoSEQ multiplex PCR, the repertoire was profiled, and TCRdb retains in-frame clones only, with some absent. The sample holds roughly 63,000 clones, over 75% seen once. Autoimmune disease history or systemic immunosuppression led to patients being barred. Between the trimmed V and J ends, which lost 5 bases and 3 bases, there was a span of 13 bases. Per the germline V gene, CDR1 is LNHDA and CDR2 is SQIVND (reference sequence). The CDR3 is 14 residues long. As concerns this clone: No antigen is known for it.

Points from the study as a whole: Mean expanded clone counts were higher in CD8+ than CD4+ T cells.

This sequence originates from an adult with an advanced solid tumor such as melanoma, head and neck, liver or kidney cancer. J is TRBJ1-1 and V is TRBV19; no firm D call. Source: CD4+ or CD8+ T cells sorted from blood, taken in a trial of the OX40 agonist ivuxolimab. CDR3 bases: TGTGCCAGTAGTGCCATGTTCCCCCACACTGAAGCTTTCTTT. This sequence encodes CASSAMFPHTEAFF.